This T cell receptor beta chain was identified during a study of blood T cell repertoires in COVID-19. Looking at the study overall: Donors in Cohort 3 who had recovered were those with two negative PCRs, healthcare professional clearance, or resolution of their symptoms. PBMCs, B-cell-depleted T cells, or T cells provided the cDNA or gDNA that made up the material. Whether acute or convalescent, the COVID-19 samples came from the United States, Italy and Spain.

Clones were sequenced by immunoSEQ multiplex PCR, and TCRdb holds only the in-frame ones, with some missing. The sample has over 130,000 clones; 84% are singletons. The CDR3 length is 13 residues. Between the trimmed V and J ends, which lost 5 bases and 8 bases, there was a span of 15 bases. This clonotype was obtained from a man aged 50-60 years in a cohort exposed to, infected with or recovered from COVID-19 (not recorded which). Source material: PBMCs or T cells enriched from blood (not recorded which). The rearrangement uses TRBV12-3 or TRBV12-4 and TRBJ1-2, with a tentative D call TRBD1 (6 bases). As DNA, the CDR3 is TGTGCCAGCAGTCTACATGGCAGGGGAGGCTACACCTTC. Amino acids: CASSLHGRGGYTF.